Listed here are 14 T cell receptor beta chains from one sample, sequenced in a study of blood T cell repertoires in COVID-19. The method was immunoSEQ multiplex PCR; TCRdb's version includes in-frame clones alone and lacks a portion of them. The sample includes 170,000 or so clones, more than 75% of them seen just once. The material sequenced was peripheral blood. Receptors originate from a man aged 55-75 years with COVID-19, enrolled during active disease.

CDR3 DNA sequence: TGCGCCAGCAGCAGTACAGGGGAGAGGGCAAACATTCAGTACTTC. Protein: CASSSTGERANIQYF. The V and J genes are TRBV5-1 and TRBJ2-4; 7 bases map to TRBD1. J lost 6 bases, V lost 4 bases, and 10 bases had no gene match. The CDR3 runs to 15 residues. CDR1 is SGHRS and CDR2 is YFSETQ in the germline V gene. Filled out from reference TRBV5-1 and TRBJ2-4, the complete variable domain reads KAGVTQTPRYLIKTRGQQVTLSCSPISGHRSVSWYQQTPGQGLQFLFEYFSETQRNKGNFPGRFSGRQFSNSRSEMNVSTLELGDSALYLCASSSTGERANIQYFGAGTRLSVL.

This chain connects TRBV27 to TRBJ2-7; maybe TRBD1 (6 bases). This CDR3 region has 16 residues. Germline V gene sequence: CDR1 MNHEY, CDR2 SMNVEV (reference sequence). The germline V and J ends were trimmed by 4 bases and 5 bases, with 21 bases remaining between them. The CDR3, as DNA: TGTGCCAGCAGTTCCGCTCCAGGGGCGAGAGACCACGAGCAGTACTTC. It specifies CASSSAPGARDHEQYF.

This clone was seen a handful of times. The chain links TRBV5-1 to TRBJ2-7; D is uncertain. Between the trimmed V and J ends, which lost 0 bases and 4 bases, there was a span of 8 bases. CDR1 and CDR2 from the germline V gene are SGHRS and YFSETQ. CDR3 length: 13 residues. In DNA, the CDR3 is TGCGCCAGCAGCTTGGCCGACGGGTACGAGCAGTACTTC. This encodes CASSLADGYEQYF. The whole variable domain, remainder taken from reference TRBV5-1 and TRBJ2-7, is KAGVTQTPRYLIKTRGQQVTLSCSPISGHRSVSWYQQTPGQGLQFLFEYFSETQRNKGNFPGRFSGRQFSNSRSEMNVSTLELGDSALYLCASSLADGYEQYFGPGTRLTVT.

This chain uses TRBV2 with TRBJ2-2, with 7 positions matching TRBD1. The CDR3 totals 15 residues. Germline V CDR1 and CDR2: SNHLY, FYNNEI. V lost 8 bases to trimming and J lost 4 bases; unmatched junction nucleotides: 10. CDR3 nucleotide sequence: TGTGCCAGCCATATCACGGGACAGCTCACCGGGGAGCTGTTTTTT. Translated: CASHITGQLTGELFF.

This sequence joins TRBV5-1 and TRBJ2-7; 8 nucleotides agree with TRBD2. The CDR3 has 16 residues. Germline V CDR1 and CDR2: SGHRS, YFSETQ. Unmatched junction bases numbered 12, after V lost 0 bases and J lost 7 bases. This chain's CDR3 is CASSLDGPGTSSEQYF. CDR3 bases: TGCGCCAGCAGCTTGGATGGACCCGGGACTAGTAGTGAGCAGTACTTC.

The rearrangement uses TRBV6-6 and TRBJ2-7; no reliable D call. The ends were cut back, 2 bases at V and 0 bases at J, with 11 bases in the middle. Germline V lookup: CDR1 MNHNY, CDR2 SVGAGI (reference sequence). The CDR3 covers 15 residues. The CDR3 spells CASSYGGASSYEQYF. CDR3 bases: TGTGCCAGCAGTTACGGCGGAGCGAGCTCCTACGAGCAGTACTTC.

The chain uses TRBV2 and TRBJ1-1; no definite D call. From germline, CDR1 is SNHLY and CDR2 FYNNEI. The length of the CDR3 is 14 residues. V was clipped by 6 bases and J by 1 base, with 12 bases between them. CDR3 loop: CASSEVPGNTEAFF. The DNA of the CDR3 is TGTGCCAGCAGCGAGGTCCCGGGGAACACTGAAGCTTTCTTT.

V gene TRBV15 combines with J gene TRBJ2-4; a weak D match, TRBD1 (5 bases). Germline V gene data show CDR1 as LNHNV and CDR2 as YYDKDF (reference sequence). Trimming shortened V by 3 bases and J by 2 bases, and 11 bases separated the two germline ends. The length of the CDR3 is 15 residues. CDR3 residues: CATSRIQGSKNIQYF. For the CDR3, the DNA is TGTGCCACCAGCAGGATTCAGGGATCCAAAAACATTCAGTACTTC.

The chain carries TRBV5-1 and TRBJ1-5; a possible D gene is TRBD1 (6 bases). The V gene's germline CDR1 is SGHRS and CDR2 YFSETQ. V lost 1 base, J lost 6 bases, and 8 bases lay in between. This CDR3 region has 13 residues. CDR3 nucleotides: TGCGCCAGCAGCTTGACAGGGAGTCAGCCCCAGCATTTT. Translated: CASSLTGSQPQHF.

The sample holds one count of this clone. This rearrangement joins TRBV15 to TRBJ1-6; no definite D call. CDR3 length: 14 residues. Trimming cost V 0 bases and J 8 bases, with 8 bases left between them. Germline values: CDR1 LNHNV, CDR2 YYDKDF (reference sequence). The CDR3 nucleotides are TGTGCCACCAGCAGAGATCCCGAGTATTCACCCCTCCACTTT. Its protein is CATSRDPEYSPLHF.

The J gene is TRBJ1-2, the V gene TRBV28, with TRBD1 as a possible D gene (6 bases). The CDR3 is made up of 11 amino acids. Deletions cut 5 bases from V and 8 bases from J, with 9 bases between. Germline CDR1 reads MDHEN; CDR2 reads SYDVKM. CDR3 in amino acids: CASSLGAGYTF. Written as DNA, the CDR3 is TGTGCCAGCAGTCTGGGGGCGGGCTACACCTTC.

V usage is TRBV7-8 and J usage is TRBJ2-2; 8 nucleotides match TRBD1. In germline, CDR1 is SGHVS, CDR2 FQNEAQ. The CDR3 is 14 amino acids. The V and J ends lost 5 bases and 6 bases, in that order; junction bases with no gene match: 5. Written as DNA, the CDR3 is TGTGCCAGCAGCCCACCCAGGGGGCCCGGGGAGCTGTTTTTT. Protein product: CASSPPRGPGELFF. The full variable domain, its missing parts supplied by reference TRBV7-8 and TRBJ2-2, is GAGVSQSPRYKVAKRGQDVALRCDPISGHVSLFWYQQALGQGPEFLTYFQNEAQLDKSGLPSDRFFAERPEGSVSTLKIQRTQQEDSAVYLCASSPPRGPGELFFGEGSRLTVL.

This clone was counted a single time. The chain uses TRBV7-2 and TRBJ2-7; 9 positions match TRBD1. This CDR3 is built from 15 residues. J lost 2 bases, V lost 0 bases, and 2 bases had no gene match. Per germline, CDR1 SGHTA and CDR2 FQGNSA. The CDR3, as DNA: TGTGCCAGCAGCTTAGCGGGACAGGGTGCCTACGAGCAGTACTTC. Protein: CASSLAGQGAYEQYF.

The CDR3 sequence: CASSDRDRDSGNTIYF. CDR3 DNA sequence: TGTGCCAGCAGCGACCGTGACAGGGACTCTGGAAACACCATATATTTT. The V gene is TRBV21-1, the J gene TRBJ1-3; the D segment call TRBD1 is taken from the table without a DNA check. TRBV21-1 is a pseudogene locus. The CDR3 totals 16 residues.